The rows below give T cell receptor beta chains drawn from one sample of a study of graft-versus-host responses after intestinal transplantation. Using immunoSEQ multiplex PCR, the repertoire was profiled, and TCRdb retains in-frame clones only, with some absent. The table has more than 20,000 clones, approximately 92% seen once; the top ten hold roughly 5%. The sample in question was PBMCs, obtained about 69 days after intestinal transplantation. The source of these receptors is a human patient who received an intestinal transplant, so some T cells may come from the graft donor. CDR3s include the opening cysteine and the closing phenylalanine or tryptophan. Each record gives: D gene, V gene, clone size, J gene, CDR3 DNA, CDR3 protein. D genes are given only for firm matches. Size tells how often a clone was seen (once, few, many) or the class of an expanded clone, and some rows leave it out.

TRBD2	TRBV5-4	.	TRBJ2-3	TGTGCCAGCAGCCCGGGACTAGCGGCCACAGATACGCAGTATTTT	CASSPGLAATDTQYF
.	TRBV7-2	.	TRBJ2-5	TGTGCCAGCAGCTCGTCGCGGAATCGGGCCGGGACTGGGGGGACCCAGTACTTC	CASSSSRNRAGTGGTQYF
.	TRBV27	once	TRBJ1-5	TGTGCCAGCAGTCCCTTCTGGCGAGATAGGCCCCAGCATTTT	CASSPFWRDRPQHF
.	TRBV19	.	TRBJ1-3	TGTGCCAGTAGTAGCGGGATGGGAAACACCATATATTTT	CASSSGMGNTIYF
.	TRBV11-2	.	TRBJ1-3	TGTGCCAGCAGCTTAGAGGACACCATATATTTT	CASSLEDTIYF
.	TRBV11-3	.	TRBJ2-1	TGTGCCAGCAGCTTACGCGCAGGGTCAGTGAATGAGCAGTTCTTC	CASSLRAGSVNEQFF
TRBD1	TRBV5-5	.	TRBJ2-1	TGTGCCAGCAGCCAGGGACAGGGACTACCCTTCAAGGGCTACAATGAGCAGTTCTTC	CASSQGQGLPFKGYNEQFF
TRBD2	TRBV29-1	once	TRBJ2-1	TGCAGCGGGGCTAGCGGGGGGGGCCTTGACAATGAGCAGTTCTTC	CSGASGGGLDNEQFF
TRBD1	TRBV7-2	.	TRBJ2-1	TGTGCCAGCAGCCCCGGACAGGGCGCCAACAATGAGCAGTTCTTC	CASSPGQGANNEQFF
.	TRBV13	.	TRBJ2-1	TGTGCCAGCAGCCCCTCCAAAGGCCAGAGCTCCTACAATGAGCAGTTCTTC	CASSPSKGQSSYNEQFF
.	TRBV6-1	few	TRBJ2-7	TGTGCCAGCAGAGTAACTACGTACGAGCAGTACTTC	CASRVTTYEQYF
.	TRBV6-6	.	TRBJ1-4	TGTGCCAGCCAAGGACGGACACTCAATGAAAAACTGTTTTTT	CASQGRTLNEKLFF
TRBD1	TRBV25-1	.	TRBJ1-6	TGTGCCAGCAGCGGACAGGGGAGCCTACCCCTCCACTTT	CASSGQGSLPLHF
.	TRBV30	.	TRBJ2-2	TGTGCCTGGAGTCAACTCCCGATGAACACCGGGGAGCTGTTTTTT	CAWSQLPMNTGELFF
.	TRBV6-5	.	TRBJ2-1	TGTGCCAGCAGTTACGGTGGTTCGAGGCTTAATCAGTTCTTC	CASSYGGSRLNQFF
.	TRBV19	.	TRBJ1-5	TGTGCCAGTAGTAGTCAGGTCGGACAGCCCCAGCATTTT	CASSSQVGQPQHF
TRBD1	TRBV11-2	.	TRBJ1-6	TGTGCCAGCAGCCACTACAGGGGGCTGAGGCCATCGAATTCACCCCTCCACTTT	CASSHYRGLRPSNSPLHF
TRBD2	TRBV30	.	TRBJ2-7	TGTGCCTGGAGTCTAATCGGGGGGGCTCTCTCCTACGAGCAGTACTTC	CAWSLIGGALSYEQYF
TRBD1	TRBV5-4	.	TRBJ2-5	TGTGCCAGCAGCCAGACAGGGGGCGAAGAGACCCAGTACTTC	CASSQTGGEETQYF
.	TRBV18	.	TRBJ1-2	TGTGATCAGGGCCGTTATAACTATGGCTACACCTTC	CDQGRYNYGYTF
.	TRBV6-4	few	TRBJ2-2	TGTGCCAGCAGTGACTCGAGCCTTAACACCGGGGAGCTGTTTTTT	CASSDSSLNTGELFF
TRBD1	TRBV6-5	.	TRBJ1-2	TGTGCCAGCAGTGAACGGGACAGGGACTATGGCTACACCTTC	CASSERDRDYGYTF
.	TRBV7-9	.	TRBJ1-6	TGTGCCAGCAGCTTAGTTACGGGGGGATCACCCCTCCACTTT	CASSLVTGGSPLHF
TRBD1	TRBV27	.	TRBJ2-1	TGTGCCAGCAGTTTATCCGCAGGGGGCAGCGATGAGCAGTTCTTC	CASSLSAGGSDEQFF
.	TRBV25-1	.	TRBJ2-2	TGTGCCAGCAGTGAATCCTCGCGGGGTCAGAACACCGGGGAGCTGTTTTTT	CASSESSRGQNTGELFF
.	TRBV6-9	.	TRBJ2-7	TGTGCCAGCAGTGCATGGGACGAGCAGTACTTC	CASSAWDEQYF
.	TRBV21-1	once	TRBJ2-2	TGTGCCAGCAGCGAAGGACTAGCGAACACCGGGGAGCTGTTTTTT	CASSEGLANTGELFF
.	TRBV9	.	TRBJ1-2	TGTGCCAGCAGCGCCCGCTACGGGGTGGACTACACCTTC	CASSARYGVDYTF
.	TRBV7-2	.	TRBJ2-7	TGTGCCAGCAGCTGGACCCCCTACGAGCAGTACTTC	CASSWTPYEQYF
.	TRBV27	.	TRBJ1-2	TGTGCCAGCAGTTTACGCGTCCCCCTCGATGGCTACACCTTC	CASSLRVPLDGYTF
.	TRBV29-1	.	TRBJ2-1	TGCAGCGCTGCCGTCCGGGACGAACAGTTCTTC	CSAAVRDEQFF
.	TRBV25-1	.	TRBJ1-2	TGTGCCAGCAGTGTGACAGAATATGGCTACACCTTC	CASSVTEYGYTF
.	TRBV30	.	TRBJ1-1	TGTGCCTTCCGAAACCCCGAAGCTTTCTTT	CAFRNPEAFF
.	TRBV7-6	.	TRBJ2-3	TGTGCCAGCAGCTTAGCGGGAGGCAGAACAGATACGCAGTATTTT	CASSLAGGRTDTQYF
.	TRBV7-6	once	TRBJ2-7	TGTGCCAGCAGCTTAGCGCTCAGGAACCGCTACGAGCAGTACTTC	CASSLALRNRYEQYF
.	TRBV30	few	TRBJ2-5	TGTGCCTGGAGTGTAAGGGGGGGGGAGACCCAGTACTTC	CAWSVRGGETQYF
TRBD1	TRBV30	.	TRBJ2-7	TGTGCCTGCTCCGGGACAGGGGGCGACGAGCAGTACTTC	CACSGTGGDEQYF
TRBD2	TRBV30	.	TRBJ2-7	TGTGCCTGGAGTCCGGTCGGGGGGGCCTCCTACGAGCAGTACTTC	CAWSPVGGASYEQYF
.	TRBV6-5	.	TRBJ1-2	TGTGCCAGCAGTTACTCTACAGGTTATGGCTACACCTTC	CASSYSTGYGYTF
.	TRBV5-4	.	TRBJ2-4	TGTGCCAGCAGCTTGTGGGAGAACAAAAACATTCAGTACTTC	CASSLWENKNIQYF
TRBD2	TRBV12-5	once	TRBJ2-3	TGTGCTAGTGGTTTGTGGACTAGCTTCGTCCCAGATACGCAGTATTTT	CASGLWTSFVPDTQYF
.	TRBV6-4	.	TRBJ2-2	TGTGCCAGCAGTGACTCAGGGGCCGGGGAGCTGTTTTTT	CASSDSGAGELFF
.	TRBV5-1	.	TRBJ1-3	TGCGCCAGCAGCTTGTCTCCAGGGGAGGACACCATATATTTT	CASSLSPGEDTIYF
.	TRBV7-6	.	TRBJ2-4	TGTGCCAGCAGCTCCCTCCCCAAAAACATTCAGTACTTC	CASSSLPKNIQYF
TRBD1	TRBV19	.	TRBJ1-5	TGTGCCAGTAGTATTCCGCCGGGACAGGGGGCTCAGCCCCAGCATTTT	CASSIPPGQGAQPQHF
.	TRBV11-2	.	TRBJ1-1	TGTGCCAGCAGCTTAGGAGGGAACACTGAAGCTTTCTTT	CASSLGGNTEAFF
TRBD2	TRBV7-8	.	TRBJ2-5	TGTGCCATTACGACTAGCGGGGTTCGCGTCCAGTACTTC	CAITTSGVRVQYF
.	TRBV6-1	.	TRBJ1-3	TGTGCCAGCAGTGAAGGTCTCGCACGGCTGGTTTCCTCTGGAAACACCATATATTTT	CASSEGLARLVSSGNTIYF
TRBD1	TRBV5-1	.	TRBJ2-7	TGCGCCAGCAGCTTTAAGGGACAGGGGATCTACGAGCAGTACTTC	CASSFKGQGIYEQYF
.	TRBV4-3	.	TRBJ2-1	TGCGCCAGCAGCCAAGATTACCGGGGGGCCCAGTACAATGAGCAGTTCTTC	CASSQDYRGAQYNEQFF
TRBD1	TRBV4-3	few	TRBJ1-4	TGCGCCAGCAGCCAAGATTTTGGGACAGGTGAAAAACTGTTTTTT	CASSQDFGTGEKLFF
.	TRBV7-9	.	TRBJ2-3	TGTGCCAGCAGCTTAGGGGGCTTAGATACGCAGTATTTT	CASSLGGLDTQYF
.	TRBV9	.	TRBJ2-3	TGTGCCAGCAGCATCAGGGGAGGAGATACGCAGTATTTT	CASSIRGGDTQYF
TRBD2	TRBV4-3	.	TRBJ2-3	TGCGCCAGCAGCCAAGAACTAGCGGGGGGGCCAGATACGCAGTATTTT	CASSQELAGGPDTQYF
.	TRBV2	.	TRBJ2-3	TGTGCCAGCAGTGAACACGGCACAGATACGCAGTATTTT	CASSEHGTDTQYF